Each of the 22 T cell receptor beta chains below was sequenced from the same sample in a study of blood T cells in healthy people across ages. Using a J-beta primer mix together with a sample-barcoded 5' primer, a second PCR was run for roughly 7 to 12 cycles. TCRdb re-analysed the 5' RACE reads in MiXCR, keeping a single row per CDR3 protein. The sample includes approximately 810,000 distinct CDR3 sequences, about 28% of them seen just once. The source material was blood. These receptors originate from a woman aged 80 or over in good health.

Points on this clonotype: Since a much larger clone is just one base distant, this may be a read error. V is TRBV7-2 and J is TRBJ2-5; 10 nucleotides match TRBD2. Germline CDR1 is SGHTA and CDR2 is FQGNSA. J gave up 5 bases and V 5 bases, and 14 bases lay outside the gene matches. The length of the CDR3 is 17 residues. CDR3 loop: CASSPSGGASSGETQYF. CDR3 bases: TGTGCCAGCAGCCCAAGCGGGGGGGCCAGCTCCGGGGAGACCCAGTACTTC.

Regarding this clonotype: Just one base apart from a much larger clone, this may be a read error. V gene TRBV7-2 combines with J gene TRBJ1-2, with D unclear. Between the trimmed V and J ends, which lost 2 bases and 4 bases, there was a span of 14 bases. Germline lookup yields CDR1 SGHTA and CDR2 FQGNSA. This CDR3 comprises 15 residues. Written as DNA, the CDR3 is TGTGCCAGCAGCTTAAAAATAGGGCCTGGCTATGGCTACACCTTC. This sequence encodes CASSLKIGPGYGYTF.

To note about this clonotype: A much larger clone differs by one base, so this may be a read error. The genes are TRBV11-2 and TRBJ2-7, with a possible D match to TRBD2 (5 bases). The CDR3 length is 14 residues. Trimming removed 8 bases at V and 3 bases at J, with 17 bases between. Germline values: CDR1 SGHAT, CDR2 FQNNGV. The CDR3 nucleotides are TGTGCCAGCGGATCACCAGCGGAGTACTACGAGCAGTACTTC. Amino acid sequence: CASGSPAEYYEQYF.

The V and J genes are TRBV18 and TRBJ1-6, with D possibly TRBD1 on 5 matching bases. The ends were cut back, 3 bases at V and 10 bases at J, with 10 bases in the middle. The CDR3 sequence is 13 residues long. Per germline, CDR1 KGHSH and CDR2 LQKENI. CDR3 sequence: CASSPWGDSPLHF. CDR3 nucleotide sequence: TGTGCCAGCTCACCTTGGGGGGACTCACCCCTCCACTTT.

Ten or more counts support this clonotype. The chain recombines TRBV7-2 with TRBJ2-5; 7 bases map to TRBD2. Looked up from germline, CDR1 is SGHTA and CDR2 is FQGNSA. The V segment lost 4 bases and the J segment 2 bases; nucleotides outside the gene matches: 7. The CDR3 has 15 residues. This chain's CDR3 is CASSYLGGVQETQYF. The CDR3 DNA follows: TGTGCCAGCAGCTACCTTGGGGGGGTTCAAGAGACCCAGTACTTC.

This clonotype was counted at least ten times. In DNA form, the CDR3 reads TGTGCCAGCAGCTTAGCAAGTAGCGGGGGGTACAATGAGCAGTTCTTC. Translation gives CASSLASSGGYNEQFF. This chain uses TRBV7-2 with TRBJ2-1, with 10 nucleotides matching TRBD2. The CDR3 extends over 16 amino acids. Germline CDR1 reads SGHTA; CDR2 reads FQGNSA. V lost 0 bases, J lost 4 bases, and 3 bases stayed unmatched.

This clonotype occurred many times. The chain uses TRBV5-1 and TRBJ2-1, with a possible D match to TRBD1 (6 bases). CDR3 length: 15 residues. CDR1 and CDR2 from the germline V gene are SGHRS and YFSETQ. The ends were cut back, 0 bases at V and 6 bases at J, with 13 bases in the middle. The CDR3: CASSLARRTVNEQFF. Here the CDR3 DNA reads TGCGCCAGCAGCTTGGCCCGTCGGACAGTCAATGAGCAGTTCTTC.

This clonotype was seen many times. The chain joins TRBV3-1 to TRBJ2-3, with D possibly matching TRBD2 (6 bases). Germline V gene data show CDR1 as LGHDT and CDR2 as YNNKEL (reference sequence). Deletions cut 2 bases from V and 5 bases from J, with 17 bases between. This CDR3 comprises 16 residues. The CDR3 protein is CASSQPSRRGLDTQYF. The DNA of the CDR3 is TGTGCCAGCAGCCAACCTTCCCGGAGGGGATTAGATACGCAGTATTTT.

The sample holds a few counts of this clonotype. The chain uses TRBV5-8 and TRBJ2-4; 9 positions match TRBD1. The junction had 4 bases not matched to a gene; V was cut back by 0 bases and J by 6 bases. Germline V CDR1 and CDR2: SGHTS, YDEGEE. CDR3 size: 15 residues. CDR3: CASSLAGTGRNIQYF. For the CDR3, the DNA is TGTGCCAGCAGCTTGGCCGGGACAGGGCGAAACATTCAGTACTTC.

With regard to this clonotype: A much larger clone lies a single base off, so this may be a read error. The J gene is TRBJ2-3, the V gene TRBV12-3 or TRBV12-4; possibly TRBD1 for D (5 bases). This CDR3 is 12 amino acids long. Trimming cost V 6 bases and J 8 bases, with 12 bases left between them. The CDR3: CASRQTGATQYF. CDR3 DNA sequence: TGTGCCAGCAGACAAACAGGAGCTACGCAGTATTTT.

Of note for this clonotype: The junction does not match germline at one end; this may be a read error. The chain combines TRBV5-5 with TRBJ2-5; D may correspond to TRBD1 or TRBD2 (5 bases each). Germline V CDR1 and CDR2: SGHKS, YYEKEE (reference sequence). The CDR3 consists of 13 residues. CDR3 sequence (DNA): TGTGCCGGCAGAACCGGGACCAGAGAGACCCAGTACTTC. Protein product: CAGRTGTRETQYF.

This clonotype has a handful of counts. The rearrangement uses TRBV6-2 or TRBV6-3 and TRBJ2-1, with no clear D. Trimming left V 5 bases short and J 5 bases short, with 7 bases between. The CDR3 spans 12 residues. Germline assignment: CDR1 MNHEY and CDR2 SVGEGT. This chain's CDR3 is CASSGRDNEQFF. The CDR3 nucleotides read TGTGCCAGCAGTGGCCGGGACAATGAGCAGTTCTTC.

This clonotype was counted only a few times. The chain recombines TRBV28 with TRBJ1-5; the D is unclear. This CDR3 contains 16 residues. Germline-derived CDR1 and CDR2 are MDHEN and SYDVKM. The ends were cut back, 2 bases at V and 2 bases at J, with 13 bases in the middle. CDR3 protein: CASSLVLIVRNQPQHF. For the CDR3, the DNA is TGTGCCAGCAGTTTAGTCCTGATCGTCCGCAATCAGCCCCAGCATTTT.

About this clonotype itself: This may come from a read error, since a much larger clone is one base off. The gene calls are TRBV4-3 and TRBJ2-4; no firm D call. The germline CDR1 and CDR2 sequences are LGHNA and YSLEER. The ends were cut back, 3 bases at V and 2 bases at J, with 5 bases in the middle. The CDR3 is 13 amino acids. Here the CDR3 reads CASSHETKNIQYF. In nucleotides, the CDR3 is TGCGCCAGCAGCCATGAGACCAAAAACATTCAGTACTTC.

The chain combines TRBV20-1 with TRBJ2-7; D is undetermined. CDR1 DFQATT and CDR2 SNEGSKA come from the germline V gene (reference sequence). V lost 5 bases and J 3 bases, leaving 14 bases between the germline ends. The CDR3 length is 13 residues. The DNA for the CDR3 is TGCAGTGCTCTCTCTCAATCCCTCTACGAGCAGTACTTC. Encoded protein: CSALSQSLYEQYF.

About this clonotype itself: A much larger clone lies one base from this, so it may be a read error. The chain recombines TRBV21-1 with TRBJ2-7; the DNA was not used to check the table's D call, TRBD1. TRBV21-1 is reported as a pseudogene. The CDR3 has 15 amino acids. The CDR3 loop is CARSKRRTDSYEQYF. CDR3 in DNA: TGTGCCCGCAGCAAGCGGCGGACAGATTCCTACGAGCAGTACTTC.

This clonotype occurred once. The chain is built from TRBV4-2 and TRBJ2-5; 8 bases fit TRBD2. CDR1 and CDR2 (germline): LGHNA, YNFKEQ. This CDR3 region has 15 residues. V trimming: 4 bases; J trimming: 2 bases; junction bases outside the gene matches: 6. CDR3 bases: TGTGCCAGCAGCCGTCGGGGGGGGACACAAGAGACCCAGTACTTC. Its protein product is CASSRRGGTQETQYF.

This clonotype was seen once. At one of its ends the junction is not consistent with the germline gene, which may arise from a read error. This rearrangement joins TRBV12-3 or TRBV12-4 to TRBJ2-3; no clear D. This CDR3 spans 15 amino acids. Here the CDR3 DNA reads TGTGCCAGCAGTTCCCCGGGTAGGAGCGCAGATACGCAGTATTTC. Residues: CASSSPGRSADTQYF.

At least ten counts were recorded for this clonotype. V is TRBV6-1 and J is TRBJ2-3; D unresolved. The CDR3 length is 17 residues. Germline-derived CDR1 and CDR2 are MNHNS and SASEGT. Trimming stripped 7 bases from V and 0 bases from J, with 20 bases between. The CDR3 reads CASTRLSDPPSTDTQYF. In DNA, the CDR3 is TGTGCCAGCACGAGACTTTCCGATCCCCCAAGCACAGATACGCAGTATTTT.

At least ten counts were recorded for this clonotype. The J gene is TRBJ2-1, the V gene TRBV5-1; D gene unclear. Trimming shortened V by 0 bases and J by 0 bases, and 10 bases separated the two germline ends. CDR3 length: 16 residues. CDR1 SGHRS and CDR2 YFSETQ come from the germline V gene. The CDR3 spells CASSLDPSSSYNEQFF. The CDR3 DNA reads TGCGCCAGCAGCTTGGATCCGAGTAGCTCCTACAATGAGCAGTTCTTC.

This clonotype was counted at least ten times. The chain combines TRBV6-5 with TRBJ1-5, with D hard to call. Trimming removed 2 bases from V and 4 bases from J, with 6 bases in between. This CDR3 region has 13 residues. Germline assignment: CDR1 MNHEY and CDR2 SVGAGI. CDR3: CASSYRENQPQHF. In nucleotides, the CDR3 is TGTGCCAGCAGTTACAGGGAAAATCAGCCCCAGCATTTT.

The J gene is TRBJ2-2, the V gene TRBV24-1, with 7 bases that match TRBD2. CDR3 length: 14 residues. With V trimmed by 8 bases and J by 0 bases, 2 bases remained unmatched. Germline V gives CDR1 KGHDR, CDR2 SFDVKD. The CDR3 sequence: CATNGGANTGELFF. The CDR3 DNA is TGTGCCACCAATGGGGGGGCGAACACCGGGGAGCTGTTTTTT.